A selection of T cell receptor beta chains follows, all from one sample in a study of cytomegalovirus exposure and HLA in healthy donors. TCRdb keeps only in-frame clones here, not all; method: immunoSEQ multiplex PCR. There are fewer than 200,000 clones in the sample; around 77% occur only once, and about 1.3% lies in the top ten. The sequencing sample was made of PBMCs. The receptors here all came from a man in his sixties in good health and CMV-seronegative. The CDR3 runs from the conserved cysteine through the conserved F or W.

J,V,CDR3
TRBJ2-1,TRBV7-3,CASSRSGSSYNEQFF
TRBJ2-5,TRBV6-1,CASSDGDRGQETQYF
TRBJ1-2,TRBV10-3,CAARGQGADGYTF
TRBJ2-3,TRBV4-1,CASSQVSSGGGDTQYF
TRBJ2-7,TRBV7-6,CASSSPGQGTYEQYF
TRBJ1-1,TRBV28,CASSFSWPLRGRTEAFF
TRBJ2-7,TRBV10-1,CASSESGLSYEQYF
TRBJ1-2,TRBV7-2,CASSLETSGNYGYTF
TRBJ2-4,TRBV29-1,CSVDGREGAKNIQYF
TRBJ1-2,TRBV2,CASRFGQGNYGYTF
TRBJ1-3,TRBV7-2,CASSLSAGSGNTIYF
TRBJ2-5,TRBV29-1,CSVEVGARETQYF
TRBJ2-5,TRBV28,CASSLWGTSGPETQYF
TRBJ1-6,TRBV5-6,CASSRENRGNSPLHF
TRBJ1-2,TRBV5-6,CASSPVSGNYGYTF
TRBJ1-4,TRBV6-5,CASSNGDRGLEKLFF
TRBJ2-2,TRBV2,CASSVRQVEQRNTGELFF
TRBJ2-1,TRBV7-3,CASSSTGSNNEQFF
TRBJ2-1,TRBV7-8,CASSFSGSLLRVF
TRBJ2-1,TRBV4-1,CASRTSGPPSGQFF
TRBJ2-7,TRBV7-2,CASSLFAGASYEQYF
TRBJ2-7,TRBV14,CASSQNSIQGLHF